This T cell receptor beta chain comes out of a study of patients and donors after allogeneic stem cell transplantation. This clonotype appeared a few times. TCRdb re-called the RT-PCR reads with MiXCR, one entry per CDR3 protein. The sample gives fewer than 500,000 distinct CDR3 sequences, roughly 17% of which show up once; over 6% is in the top ten. V was clipped by 5 bases and J by 2 bases, with 13 bases between them. CDR3 size: 13 residues. In germline, CDR1 is GTSNPN, CDR2 SVGIG (reference sequence). The sequence derives from a human donor who was either an allogeneic HSCT recipient or a stem cell or donor lymphocyte infusion donor (not recorded which). It is not recorded whose cells these are; they may come from a transplant donor. The V gene is TRBV30, the J gene TRBJ2-7, with D hard to call. Specimen: blood, either unsorted or a sorted T cell fraction (not recorded which). For the CDR3, the DNA is TGTGCCTGGTCATTAGGCCTTCCCTACGAGCAGTACTTC. Protein product: CAWSLGLPYEQYF.